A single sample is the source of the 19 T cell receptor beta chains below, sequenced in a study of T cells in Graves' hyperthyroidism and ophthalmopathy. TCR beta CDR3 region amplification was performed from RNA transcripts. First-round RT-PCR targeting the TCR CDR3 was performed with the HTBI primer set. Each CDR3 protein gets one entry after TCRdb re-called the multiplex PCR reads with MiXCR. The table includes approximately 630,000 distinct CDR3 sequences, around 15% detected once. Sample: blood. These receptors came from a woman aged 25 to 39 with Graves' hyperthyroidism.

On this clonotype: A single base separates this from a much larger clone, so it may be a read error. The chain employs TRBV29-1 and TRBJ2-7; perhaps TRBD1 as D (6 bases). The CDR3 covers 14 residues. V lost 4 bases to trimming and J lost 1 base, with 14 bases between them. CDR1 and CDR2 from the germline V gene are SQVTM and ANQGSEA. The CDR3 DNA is TGCAGCGTTGTAATCGGTGGACAGTCCTACGAGCAGTACTTC. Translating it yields CSVVIGGQSYEQYF.

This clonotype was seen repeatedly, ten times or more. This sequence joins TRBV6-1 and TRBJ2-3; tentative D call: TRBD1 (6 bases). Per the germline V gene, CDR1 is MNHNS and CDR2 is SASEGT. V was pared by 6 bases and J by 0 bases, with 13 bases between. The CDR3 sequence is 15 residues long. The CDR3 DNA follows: TGTGCCAGCAGCCAGGGACACGCGAGCACAGATACGCAGTATTTT. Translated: CASSQGHASTDTQYF.

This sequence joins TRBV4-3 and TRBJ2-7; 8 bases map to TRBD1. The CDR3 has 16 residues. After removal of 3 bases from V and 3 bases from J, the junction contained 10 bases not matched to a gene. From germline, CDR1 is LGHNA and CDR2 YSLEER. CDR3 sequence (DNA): TGCGCCAGCAGCCAGACCCCAAGGGACAGGATCTACGAGCAGTACTTC. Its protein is CASSQTPRDRIYEQYF.

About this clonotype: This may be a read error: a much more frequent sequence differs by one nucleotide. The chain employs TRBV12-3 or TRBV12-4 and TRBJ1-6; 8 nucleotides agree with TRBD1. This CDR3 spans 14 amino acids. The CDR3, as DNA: TGTGCCAACAGTCGACAGGGGACCAATTCACCCCTCCACTTT. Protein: CANSRQGTNSPLHF.

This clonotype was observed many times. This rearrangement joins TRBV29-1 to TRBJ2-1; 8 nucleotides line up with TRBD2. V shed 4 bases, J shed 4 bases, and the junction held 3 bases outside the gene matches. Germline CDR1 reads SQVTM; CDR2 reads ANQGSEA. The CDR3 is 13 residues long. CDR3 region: CSVGSGGYNEQFF. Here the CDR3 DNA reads TGCAGCGTTGGGTCGGGAGGGTACAATGAGCAGTTCTTC.

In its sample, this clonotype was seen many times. Written as DNA, the CDR3 is TGTGCCAGCAGTTACAGCGGCGGGAGGGGTGAGCAGTTCTTC. This gives the protein CASSYSGGRGEQFF. The chain employs TRBV6-1 and TRBJ2-1; 9 bases are a match to TRBD2. This CDR3 comprises 14 residues. With V trimmed by 5 bases and J by 9 bases, 8 bases remained unmatched. Germline values: CDR1 MNHNS, CDR2 SASEGT.

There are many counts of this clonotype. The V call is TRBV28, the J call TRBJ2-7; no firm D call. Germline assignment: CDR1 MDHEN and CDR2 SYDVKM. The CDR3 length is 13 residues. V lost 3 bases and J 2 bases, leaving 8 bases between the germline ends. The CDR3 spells CASSFPAPYEQYF. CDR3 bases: TGTGCCAGCAGTTTCCCCGCCCCCTACGAGCAGTACTTC.

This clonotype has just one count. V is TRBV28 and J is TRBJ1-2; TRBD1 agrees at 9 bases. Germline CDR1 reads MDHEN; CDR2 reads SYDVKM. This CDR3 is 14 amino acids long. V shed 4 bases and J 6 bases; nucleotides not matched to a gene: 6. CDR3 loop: CASSSGTGYNGYTF. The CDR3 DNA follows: TGTGCCAGCAGTTCCGGGACAGGGTATAATGGCTACACCTTC.

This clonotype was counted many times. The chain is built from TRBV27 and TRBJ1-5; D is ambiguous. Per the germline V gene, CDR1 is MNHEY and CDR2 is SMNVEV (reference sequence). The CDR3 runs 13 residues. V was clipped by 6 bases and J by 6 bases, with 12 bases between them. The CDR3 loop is CASSPRGVQPQHF. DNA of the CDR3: TGTGCCAGCAGCCCCCGTGGGGTTCAGCCCCAGCATTTT.

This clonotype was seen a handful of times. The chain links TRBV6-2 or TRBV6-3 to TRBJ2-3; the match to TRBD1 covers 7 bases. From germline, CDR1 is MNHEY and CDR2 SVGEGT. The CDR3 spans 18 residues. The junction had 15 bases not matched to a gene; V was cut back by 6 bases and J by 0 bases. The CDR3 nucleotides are TGTGCCAGCAGCCTTGCCTCCAGGGGGTCCATTAGCACAGATACGCAGTATTTT. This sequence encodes CASSLASRGSISTDTQYF.

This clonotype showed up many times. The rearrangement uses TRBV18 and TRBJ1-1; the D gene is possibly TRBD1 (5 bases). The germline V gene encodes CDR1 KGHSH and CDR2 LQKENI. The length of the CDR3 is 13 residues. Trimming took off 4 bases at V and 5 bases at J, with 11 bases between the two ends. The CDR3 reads CASSRGIETEAFF. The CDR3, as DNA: TGTGCCAGCTCACGGGGGATCGAGACTGAAGCTTTCTTT.

The CDR3, as DNA: TGTGCCAGTACAGTTCGGAGCTCTGGGGCCAACGTCCTGACTTTC. As protein: CASTVRSSGANVLTF. The chain links TRBV19 to TRBJ2-6, with unresolved D. Germline CDR1 LNHDA, CDR2 SQIVND (reference sequence). V was clipped by 7 bases and J by 0 bases, with 10 bases between them. This CDR3 contains 15 residues.

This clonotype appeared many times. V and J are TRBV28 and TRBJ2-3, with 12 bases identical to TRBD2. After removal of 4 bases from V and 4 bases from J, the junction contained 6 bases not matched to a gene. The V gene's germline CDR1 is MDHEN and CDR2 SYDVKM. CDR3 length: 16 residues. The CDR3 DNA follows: TGTGCCAGCAGTTCGACTAGCGGGAGTGTTGCAGATACGCAGTATTTT. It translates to CASSSTSGSVADTQYF.

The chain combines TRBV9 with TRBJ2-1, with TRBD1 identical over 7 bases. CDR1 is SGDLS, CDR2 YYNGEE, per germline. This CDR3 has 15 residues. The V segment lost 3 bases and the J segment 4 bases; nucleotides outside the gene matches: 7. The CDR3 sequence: CASSARDSVYNEQFF. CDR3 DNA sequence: TGTGCCAGCAGCGCACGGGACAGCGTTTACAATGAGCAGTTCTTC.

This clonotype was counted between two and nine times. DNA of the CDR3: TGCAGCGTCTTGGACGGCTCTCGCTACGAGCAGTACTTC. Translated: CSVLDGSRYEQYF. The V and J genes are TRBV29-1 and TRBJ2-7, with D unclear. Germline V gives CDR1 SQVTM, CDR2 ANQGSEA. Trimming took off 6 bases at V and 3 bases at J, with 15 bases between the two ends. This CDR3 comprises 13 residues.

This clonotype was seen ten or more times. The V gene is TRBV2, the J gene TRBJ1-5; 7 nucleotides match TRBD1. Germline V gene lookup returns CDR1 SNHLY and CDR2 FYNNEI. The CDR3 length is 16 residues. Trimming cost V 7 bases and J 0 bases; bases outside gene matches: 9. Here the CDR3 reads CASKVTGAISNQPQHF. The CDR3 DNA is TGTGCCAGCAAGGTAACAGGGGCTATTAGCAATCAGCCCCAGCATTTT.

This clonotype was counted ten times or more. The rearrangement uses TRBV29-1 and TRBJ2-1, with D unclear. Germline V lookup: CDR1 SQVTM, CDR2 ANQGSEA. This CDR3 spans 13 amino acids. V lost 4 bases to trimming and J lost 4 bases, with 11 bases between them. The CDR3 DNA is TGCAGCGTTGCGACACGTTTGTACAATGAGCAGTTCTTC. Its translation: CSVATRLYNEQFF.

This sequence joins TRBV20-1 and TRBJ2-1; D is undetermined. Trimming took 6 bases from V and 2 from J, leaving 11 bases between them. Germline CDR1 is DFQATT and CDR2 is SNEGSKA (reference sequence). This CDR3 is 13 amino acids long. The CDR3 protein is CSAERGTYNEQFF. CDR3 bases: TGCAGTGCGGAAAGAGGAACCTACAATGAGCAGTTCTTC.

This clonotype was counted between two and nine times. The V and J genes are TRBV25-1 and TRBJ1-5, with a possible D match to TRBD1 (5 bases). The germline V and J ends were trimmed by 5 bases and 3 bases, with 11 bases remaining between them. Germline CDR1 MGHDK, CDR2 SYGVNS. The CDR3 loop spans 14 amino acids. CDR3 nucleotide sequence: TGTGCCAGCAGTAGAAGGGGCCTCAATCAGCCCCAGCATTTT. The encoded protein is CASSRRGLNQPQHF.